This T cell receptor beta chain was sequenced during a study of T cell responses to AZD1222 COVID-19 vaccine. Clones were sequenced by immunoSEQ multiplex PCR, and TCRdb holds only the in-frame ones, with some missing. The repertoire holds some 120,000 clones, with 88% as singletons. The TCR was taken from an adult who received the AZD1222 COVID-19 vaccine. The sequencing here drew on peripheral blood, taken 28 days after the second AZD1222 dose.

Here the CDR3 DNA reads TGTGCCAGCAGCTTAGATTTGGAGAACAATGAGCAGTTCTTC. Protein product: CASSLDLENNEQFF. The V call is TRBV11-3, the J call TRBJ2-1; D is unresolved. CDR1 is SGHNT, CDR2 YENEEA, per germline. CDR3 length: 14 residues. The V end was cut by 0 bases, the J end by 5 bases, with 8 bases between.